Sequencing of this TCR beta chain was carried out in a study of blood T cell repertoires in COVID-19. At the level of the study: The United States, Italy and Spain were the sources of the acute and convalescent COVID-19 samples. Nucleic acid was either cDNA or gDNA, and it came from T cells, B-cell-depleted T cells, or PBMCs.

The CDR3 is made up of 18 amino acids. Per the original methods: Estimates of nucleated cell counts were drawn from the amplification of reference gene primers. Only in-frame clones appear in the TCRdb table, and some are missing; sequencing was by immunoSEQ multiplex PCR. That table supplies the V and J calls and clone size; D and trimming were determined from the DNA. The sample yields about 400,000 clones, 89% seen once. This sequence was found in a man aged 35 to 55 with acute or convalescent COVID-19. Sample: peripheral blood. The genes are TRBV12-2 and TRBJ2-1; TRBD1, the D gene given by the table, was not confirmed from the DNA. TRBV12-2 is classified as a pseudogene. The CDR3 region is CASRLEGLGVRLDNEQFF. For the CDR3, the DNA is TGTGCAAGTCGCTTAGAGGGGCTAGGTGTTCGTCTGGACAATGAGCAGTTCTTC.